This T cell receptor (beta chain) was sequenced during a study of OX40 agonist ivuxolimab in advanced cancers. The study in broad terms: Ivuxolimab was an agonistic, fully human IgG2 monoclonal antibody directed against OX40 (CD134), a costimulatory receptor. The point of sequencing TCRbeta in the periphery was to test whether ivuxolimab changed TCR sequence diversity and drove clonal T-cell expansion. Intravenous ivuxolimab was administered to patients every 2 weeks at six dose levels: 0.01, 0.1, 0.3, 1.5, 3 and 10 mg/kg. Of the approximately 53 patients in dose escalation, about 20 had hepatocellular carcinoma, some 15 had melanoma, 9 had renal cell carcinoma and 9 had head and neck cancer. The paper describes the monotherapy dose-escalation part (N ≈ 50 patients) of the phase I trial of ivuxolimab. In the dose-escalation cohort, 82.7% of patients were male, and the mean age was around 60 years, with a range of roughly 20 to 80. Prior anti-PD-1, anti-PD-L1 or anti-CTLA-4 therapy was permitted, and approximately 42% of dose-escalation patients had received checkpoint inhibitors. Partial responses occurred in three dose-escalation patients: two with cutaneous melanoma and one with hepatocellular carcinoma.

The trial excluded patients who had a history of autoimmune disease or who were on systemic immunosuppression. Peripheral blood for TCR sequencing was collected from all dose cohorts at baseline, on cycle 4 day 1, and on cycle 7 day 1. Samples were obtained from an open-label, multicenter, first-in-human phase I dose-escalation trial of ivuxolimab. Adults with locally advanced or metastatic melanoma, renal cell, hepatocellular, or head and neck squamous cell carcinoma were enrolled in the trial. Before TCR sequencing, CD4+ T cells and CD8+ T cells were sorted from peripheral blood as separate populations. Overall study results and their limits: The antigen specificity of the clonally expanded peripheral T cells was not determined. At doses from 0.1 to 3.0 mg/kg, clonal expansion was seen in both CD4+ and CD8+ blood T cells between baseline and week 6. After ivuxolimab, more expanded clones were found on average in CD8+ T cells than in CD4+ T cells. In the 0.1-3.0 mg/kg groups, partial responders were among the patients with the lowest normalized peripheral clonal expansion, particularly in CD8+ T cells. Low levels of normalized T-cell clonal expansion were also seen in some patients who did not respond.

To sequence the TCRbeta CDR3 region, genomic DNA was isolated from the sorted cells. The immunoSEQ Assay was used for sequencing of TCRbeta CDR3 regions. Drawn from immuneACCESS, this table holds only the in-frame rearrangements with V and J called that TCRdb kept. Clones are partly lost; checked studies trace under half to an unresolved V gene and leave the rest unexplained. This sample lists about 81,000 clones; around 84% were detected once. The ten top clones hold 6% to 8.5% of the sample. On this clone itself: Its antigen is currently not known. No base-level quality is on record; no much larger clone is a single base apart.

Per the germline V gene (reference sequence), SGHNT is the CDR1 and YYREEE is the CDR2. At the junction V is shortened by 1 base and J by 6 bases; bases outside the gene matches: 9. From cysteine to phenylalanine, the CDR3 is 16 amino acids long. Here the CDR3 DNA is all that survives: 48 bases in frame from base 1. The TCR sequence derives from an adult with an advanced solid tumor such as melanoma, head and neck, liver or kidney cancer. Here the chain combines TRBV5-4 and TRBJ2-3; 9 bases in the middle match TRBD2. Sequencing used CD4+ or CD8+ T cells sorted from blood, obtained in a trial of the OX40 agonist ivuxolimab. The CDR3: CASSLIAGGPGDTQYF. The sequenced DNA is TGTGCCAGCAGCTTGATTGCGGGAGGGCCAGGGGATACGCAGTATTTT.